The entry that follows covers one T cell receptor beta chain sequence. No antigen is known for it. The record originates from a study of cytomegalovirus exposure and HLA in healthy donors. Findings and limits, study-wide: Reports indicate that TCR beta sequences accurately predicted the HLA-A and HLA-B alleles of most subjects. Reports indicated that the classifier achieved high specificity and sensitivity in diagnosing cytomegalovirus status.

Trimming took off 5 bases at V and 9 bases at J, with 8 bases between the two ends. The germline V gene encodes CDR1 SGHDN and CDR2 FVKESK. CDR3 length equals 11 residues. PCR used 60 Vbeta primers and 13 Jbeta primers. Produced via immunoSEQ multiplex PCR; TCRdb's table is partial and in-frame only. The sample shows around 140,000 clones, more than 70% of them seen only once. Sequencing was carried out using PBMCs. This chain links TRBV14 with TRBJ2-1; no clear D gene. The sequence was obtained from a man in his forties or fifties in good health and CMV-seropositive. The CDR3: CASSSHSEQFF. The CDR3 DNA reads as TGTGCCAGCAGCAGTCATAGTGAGCAGTTCTTC.